The clone carrying this T cell receptor beta chain was seen only a few times. This specimen belongs to a study of metastatic and nonmetastatic thyroid tumors. Study overall: Malignant thyroid and benign thyroid patients provided blood and tumor or nodule tissue whose repertoires were compared.

CDR3 length: 16 residues. CDR1 and CDR2 (germline): MNHNS, SASEGT. Deletions cut 6 bases from V and 2 bases from J, with 20 bases between. Prior to thyroid surgery, none of the patients had received any treatment. In the authors' workflow: Construction of a distant-metastasis classifier for papillary thyroid cancer relied on CDR3 differences across clinicopathological groups. TCRdb called clones again from the PCR reads with MiXCR. These V and J calls originate from TCRdb's pipeline instead of the authors' own analysis. The repertoire includes approximately 6,900 clones, under 35% of them detected once, and under 20% sits in the top ten.

The chain employs TRBV6-1 and TRBJ2-7, with a tentative D call TRBD2 (6 bases). Specimen: adjacent normal tissue. This receptor was obtained from a male donor with papillary thyroid cancer or a benign thyroid nodule (not recorded which). Some clones in this sample may be carry-over from other donors' samples. CDR3 bases: TGTGCCAGCAGGCCTAGTAAGTCCGGGAGCCCCTACGAGCAGTACTTC. The encoded protein is CASRPSKSGSPYEQYF.